This T cell receptor beta chain was profiled in a study of blood T cell repertoires in COVID-19. Overall study context: COVID-19 samples from acute and convalescent phases originated in the United States, Italy and Spain. T cells, B-cell-depleted T cells, or PBMCs provided the cDNA or gDNA that served as material.

V gave up 6 bases and J gave up 0 bases, with 12 bases separating them. Germline V lookup: CDR1 SNHLY, CDR2 FYNNEI. The CDR3 spans 15 residues. Authors' methods: Reference gene primer amplification gave estimated nucleated cell counts. The assay was immunoSEQ multiplex PCR, and TCRdb's table has in-frame clones only and misses some. The V and J calls and clone size come from that table; D and trimming were worked out from the DNA. The repertoire holds 100,000 to 120,000 clones, with less than 85% as singletons. This chain joins TRBV2 and TRBJ1-3; D call uncertain. The clonotype comes from a human donor in a cohort sampled during active COVID-19. Sequences were obtained from peripheral blood. The CDR3 loop is CASSPGWPSGNTIYF. As DNA, the CDR3 is TGTGCCAGCAGCCCTGGCTGGCCCTCTGGAAACACCATATATTTT.